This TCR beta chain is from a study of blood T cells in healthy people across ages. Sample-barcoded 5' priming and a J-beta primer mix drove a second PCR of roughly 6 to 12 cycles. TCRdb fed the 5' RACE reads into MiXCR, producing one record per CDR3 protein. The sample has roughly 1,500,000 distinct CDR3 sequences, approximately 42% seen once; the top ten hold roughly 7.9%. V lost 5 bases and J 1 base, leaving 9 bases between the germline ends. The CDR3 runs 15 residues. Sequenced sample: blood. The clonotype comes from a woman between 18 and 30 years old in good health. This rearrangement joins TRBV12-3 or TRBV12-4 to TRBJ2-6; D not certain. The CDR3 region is CASSTTASGANVLTF. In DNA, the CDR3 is TGTGCCAGCAGTACCACGGCGTCTGGGGCCAACGTCCTGACTTTC.